Reported below is one TCR beta chain. The data were obtained in a study of T cell responses to AZD1222 COVID-19 vaccine. This CDR3 is 16 amino acids long. J gave up 1 base and V 6 bases, and 4 bases lay outside the gene matches. Germline CDR1 is LNHDA and CDR2 is SQIVND (reference sequence). The table came from immunoSEQ multiplex PCR; TCRdb's copy has only in-frame clones and leaves some out. Altogether around 140,000 clones are present, 90% to 95% being singletons, with the ten largest covering about 3.8%. The TCR was taken from an adult who received the AZD1222 COVID-19 vaccine. The chain employs TRBV19 and TRBJ2-1; 12 bases match TRBD2. This specimen consisted of peripheral blood, obtained 28 days after the second AZD1222 dose. The CDR3 coding sequence is TGTGCCAGTAGCGGACTAGCGGGACCATCCTACAATGAGCAGTTCTTC. Protein sequence: CASSGLAGPSYNEQFF.